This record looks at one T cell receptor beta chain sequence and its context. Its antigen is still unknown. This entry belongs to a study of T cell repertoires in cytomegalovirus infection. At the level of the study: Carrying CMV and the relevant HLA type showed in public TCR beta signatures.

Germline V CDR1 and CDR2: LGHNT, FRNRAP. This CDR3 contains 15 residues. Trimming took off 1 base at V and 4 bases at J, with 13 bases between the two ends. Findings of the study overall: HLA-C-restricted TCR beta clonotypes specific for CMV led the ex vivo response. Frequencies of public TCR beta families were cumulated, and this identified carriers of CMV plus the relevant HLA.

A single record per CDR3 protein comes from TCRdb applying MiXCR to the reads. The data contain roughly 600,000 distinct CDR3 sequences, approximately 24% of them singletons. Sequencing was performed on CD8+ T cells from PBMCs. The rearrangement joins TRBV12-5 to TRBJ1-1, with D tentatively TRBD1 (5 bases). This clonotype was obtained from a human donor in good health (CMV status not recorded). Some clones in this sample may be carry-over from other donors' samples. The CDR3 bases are TGTGCTAGTGGTTTGGACGGGACGCGTGGCACTGAAGCTTTCTTT. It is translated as CASGLDGTRGTEAFF.